These 18 T cell receptor beta chains originate from one sample sequenced in a study of blood T cell repertoires in COVID-19. Measured with immunoSEQ multiplex PCR; TCRdb has only the in-frame clones, and not every one. The repertoire holds a few hundred thousand clones, approximately 91% seen once, with almost 9.5% in the top ten. Material for sequencing was peripheral blood. The receptors were sampled from a man aged 18 to 29 with active or convalescent COVID-19.

The chain is built from TRBV5-1 and TRBJ2-1; D call uncertain. V was shortened by 0 bases and J by 6 bases, with 7 bases between the two germline ends. Germline V gene lookup returns CDR1 SGHRS and CDR2 YFSETQ. This CDR3 region has 13 residues. In DNA form, the CDR3 reads TGCGCCAGCAGCTTGGAGCCCTCCAATGAGCAGTTCTTC. It yields the protein CASSLEPSNEQFF.

The rearrangement links TRBV13 to TRBJ2-5; TRBD1 matches 9 bases. The CDR3 extends over 15 amino acids. Per germline, CDR1 PRHDT and CDR2 FYEKMQ (reference sequence). V trimming: 4 bases; J trimming: 1 base; junction bases outside the gene matches: 4. CDR3: CASSYTGGAQETQYF. The CDR3 nucleotides read TGTGCCAGCAGCTACACAGGGGGCGCCCAAGAGACCCAGTACTTC.

The chain is built from TRBV18 and TRBJ1-2; TRBD1 aligns across 7 bases. CDR3 length equals 15 residues. CDR1 and CDR2 from the germline V gene are KGHSH and LQKENI. The V segment lost 4 bases and the J segment 3 bases; nucleotides outside the gene matches: 8. CDR3 DNA: TGTGCCAGCTCACTGGGACAGCTACTCGACTATGGCTACACCTTC. It translates to CASSLGQLLDYGYTF.

The gene calls are TRBV7-6 and TRBJ2-3; TRBD1 might be the D (6 bases). The CDR3 extends over 16 amino acids. Germline CDR1 reads SGHVS; CDR2 reads FNYEAQ. Trimming pared 1 base from V and 0 bases from J, leaving 11 bases between. The DNA of the CDR3 is TGTGCCAGCAGCTTAGATAGTAGGGGGAGCACAGATACGCAGTATTTT. The encoded protein is CASSLDSRGSTDTQYF.

The chain uses TRBV7-2 and TRBJ2-1; TRBD2 aligns across 9 bases. V lost 5 bases and J lost 5; bases outside the gene matches: 7. The length of the CDR3 is 15 residues. Germline V gene sequence: CDR1 SGHTA, CDR2 FQGNSA. The CDR3 nucleotides are TGTGCCAGCAGCGCCGGGACTAGCTTGAACAATGAGCAGTTCTTC. It codes for CASSAGTSLNNEQFF.

The chain is built from TRBV5-8 and TRBJ1-2; D is uncertain. CDR1 is SGHTS, CDR2 YDEGEE, per germline. CDR3 size: 9 residues. V lost 3 bases and J lost 10, with 4 bases in between. CDR3 coding DNA: TGTGCCAGCAGCTCCCTCTACACCTTC. Translating it yields CASSSLYTF.

The rearrangement links TRBV7-3 to TRBJ1-2; D gene uncertain. Germline CDR1 and CDR2: SGHTA and FQGTGA. The length of the CDR3 is 14 residues. The ends were cut back, 5 bases at V and 3 bases at J, with 13 bases in the middle. For the CDR3, the DNA is TGTGCCAGCAGCCCACGCGCTACAGACTATGGCTACACCTTC. It codes for CASSPRATDYGYTF.

The chain joins TRBV6-5 to TRBJ1-5, with D maybe TRBD1 (6 bases). V dropped 11 bases and J dropped 2 bases, with 13 bases sitting between them. The germline V gene has CDR1 MNHEY and CDR2 SVGAGI. This CDR3 has 13 amino acids. CDR3 sequence (DNA): TGTGCCGGCTGGGGGGGCGGCAATCAGCCCCAGCATTTT. Amino acids: CAGWGGGNQPQHF.

The rearrangement uses TRBV19 and TRBJ1-6; 12 bases line up with TRBD1. The CDR3 length is 16 residues. The V and J ends lost 6 bases and 6 bases, in that order; junction bases with no gene match: 6. Looked up from germline, CDR1 is LNHDA and CDR2 is SQIVND (reference sequence). CDR3 sequence: CASRGQGAKANSPLHF. The CDR3 nucleotides read TGTGCCAGTAGGGGACAGGGGGCGAAGGCTAATTCACCCCTCCACTTT.

The chain carries TRBV7-9 and TRBJ1-1, with 9 bases fitting TRBD1. CDR1 and CDR2 from the germline V gene are SEHNR and FQNEAQ (reference sequence). V shed 7 bases and J 4 bases; nucleotides not matched to a gene: 10. This CDR3 is built from 15 residues. CDR3 region: CASTPGTGPFTEAFF. CDR3 coding DNA: TGTGCCAGCACCCCGGGGACAGGGCCCTTCACTGAAGCTTTCTTT.

This chain uses TRBV18 with TRBJ2-1; maybe TRBD1 (7 bases). Between the trimmed V and J ends, which lost 5 bases and 4 bases, there was a span of 15 bases. The CDR3 sequence is 15 residues long. The V gene's germline CDR1 is KGHSH and CDR2 LQKENI. The CDR3 DNA reads TGTGCCAGCTCATTCGCGGGACAGAGATACAATGAGCAGTTCTTC. This encodes CASSFAGQRYNEQFF.

This chain links TRBV29-1 with TRBJ1-1, with D possibly TRBD1 on 5 matching bases. V lost 4 bases and J 4 bases, leaving 13 bases between the germline ends. CDR1 is SQVTM and CDR2 is ANQGSEA in the germline V gene. This CDR3 contains 13 residues. CDR3: CSVGRTIGTEAFF. The CDR3 DNA reads TGCAGCGTTGGGCGGACAATAGGCACTGAAGCTTTCTTT.

The chain has TRBV10-1 and TRBJ1-5; 7 nucleotides align to TRBD1. The germline CDR1 and CDR2 sequences are WNHNN and SYGVQD (reference sequence). V gave up 3 bases and J gave up 7 bases; unmatched junction bases: 6. The length of the CDR3 is 14 residues. The CDR3 DNA reads as TGCGCCAGCAGTGAAAACAGGGGTGAACAGCCCCAGCATTTT. Its translation: CASSENRGEQPQHF.

This clone was recorded once. The gene calls are TRBV9 and TRBJ1-4; the D gene is possibly TRBD1 (5 bases). The CDR3 spans 14 residues. The V end was cut by 0 bases, the J end by 7 bases, with 10 bases between. Germline loops: CDR1 SGDLS, CDR2 YYNGEE. The CDR3, as DNA: TGTGCCAGCAGCGTAGGAGACGGGGGTGAAAAACTGTTTTTT. The encoded protein is CASSVGDGGEKLFF.

The chain is built from TRBV7-3 and TRBJ1-5, with D tentatively TRBD1 (5 bases). Germline V CDR1 and CDR2: SGHTA, FQGTGA. V gave up 11 bases and J gave up 3 bases, with 26 bases separating them. The CDR3 has 17 residues. CDR3 residues: CAAQLIEGQGYNQPQHF. CDR3 nucleotide sequence: TGTGCCGCTCAGCTTATTGAAGGTCAGGGTTACAATCAGCCCCAGCATTTT.

This chain uses TRBV2 with TRBJ1-5; no clear D gene. The CDR3 is made up of 14 amino acids. CDR1 SNHLY and CDR2 FYNNEI come from the germline V gene. Trimming took 0 bases from V and 5 from J, leaving 8 bases between them. CDR3 DNA: TGTGCCAGCAGTGAAGCGCGGAGGGATCAGCCCCAGCATTTT. Its protein product is CASSEARRDQPQHF.

The chain couples TRBV6-2 or TRBV6-3 to TRBJ2-2; D remains ambiguous. CDR1 is MNHEY, CDR2 SVGEGT, per germline. This CDR3 comprises 16 residues. Trimming cost V 1 base and J 2 bases, with 11 bases left between them. CDR3 residues: CASSYFVADNTGELFF. CDR3 sequence (DNA): TGTGCCAGCAGTTACTTTGTGGCAGATAACACCGGGGAGCTGTTTTTT.

The J gene is TRBJ2-1, the V gene TRBV7-3, with 7 bases identical to TRBD2. V shed 5 bases, J shed 5 bases, and the junction held 12 bases outside the gene matches. The CDR3 is made up of 16 amino acids. CDR1 and CDR2 (germline): SGHTA, FQGTGA. CDR3 region: CASSPELWGGHNEQFF. Written as DNA, the CDR3 is TGTGCCAGCAGCCCCGAGCTGTGGGGGGGACACAATGAGCAGTTCTTC.